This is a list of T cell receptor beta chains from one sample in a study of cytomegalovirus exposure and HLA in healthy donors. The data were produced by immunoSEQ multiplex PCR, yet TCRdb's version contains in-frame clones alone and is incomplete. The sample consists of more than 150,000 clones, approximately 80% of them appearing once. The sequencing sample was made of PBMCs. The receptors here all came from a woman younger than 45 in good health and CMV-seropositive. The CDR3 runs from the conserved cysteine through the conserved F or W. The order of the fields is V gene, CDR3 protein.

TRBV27,CASSYTGNGNSPLHF
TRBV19,CASVVNTEAFF
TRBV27,CASSFSGTGFYEQYF
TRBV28,CASSLGGQGGNTIYF
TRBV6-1,CASKGQGAPTGELFF
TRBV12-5,CASALDTTYEQYF
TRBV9,CASSTPTSGRAETQYF
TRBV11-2,CASSNRGSQPQHF
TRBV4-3,CASSQENRDNEQFF
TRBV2,CANTGVTGELFF
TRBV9,CASSVDPLDYSAQPAFF
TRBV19,CASSGTGVGPQHF
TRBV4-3,CASSQVIGGPPGETQYF
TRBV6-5,CASSSRQAWSGNTQYF
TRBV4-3,CASSQETGRTLREKLFF
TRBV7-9,CASSSGVFFSGNTIYF
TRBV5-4,CASSSPGTLTLTEAFF
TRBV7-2,CASSLAQYSYEQYF
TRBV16,CASSLMGPSSNQPQHF
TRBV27,CASSLSRGHTEAFF
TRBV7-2,CASSLTGSYGYTF
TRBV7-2,CASSPTRRGWETQYF
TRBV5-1,CASSLLTAELFF
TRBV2,CANKGGLAGVADTQYF
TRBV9,CASSVAASGGDTQYF
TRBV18,CASSPLRDTEQYF
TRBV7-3,CASSLTAGGINEQFF
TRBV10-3,CAISESGGQIYGYTF
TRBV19,CASSIQLGGSSETQYF
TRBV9,CASSVELQGPKRGSTDTQYF
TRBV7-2,CASSLWGVGANVLTF
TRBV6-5,CASSRQGDNSPLHF